The 29 T cell receptor beta chains given below trace back to one sample, sequenced in a study of CD8 T cells in ankylosing spondylitis (TCRdb year 2017). Study-wide conclusions, independent of this receptor: A TCR beta motif of several highly homologous amino acid variants appeared characteristic of blood from ankylosing spondylitis patients.

Library method: 5' RACE. TCRdb names Illumina HiSeq 2500 as the instrument used. TCRdb trimmed the raw reads at Q25, called clones with MiXCR and kept productive beta chains. Records with the same CDR3 protein are collapsed into one entry carrying the most frequent genes and DNA. This sample has hundreds of thousands of distinct CDR3 sequences in its table, and roughly 27% of those were observed once. The ten largest clones take up 0.85% to 1% of the sample. No antigen has been assigned to these receptors. The sample was blood, either unsorted or a sorted T cell fraction (not recorded which). The receptor set was obtained from a male donor with ankylosing spondylitis.

This clonotype occurred a few times. The CDR3 reads CSARQGVGTKNIQYF. The CDR3 coding sequence is TGCAGTGCTAGACAGGGCGTAGGGACCAAAAACATTCAGTACTTC. The V call is TRBV20-1, the J call TRBJ2-4; D possibly corresponds to TRBD1 (5 bases). Germline assignment: CDR1 DFQATT and CDR2 SNEGSKA (reference sequence). Deletions cut 2 bases from V and 2 bases from J, with 13 bases between. The CDR3 runs to 15 residues.

V is TRBV5-1 and J is TRBJ2-3; D is unclear. This CDR3 region has 14 residues. CDR1 and CDR2 from the germline V gene are SGHRS and YFSETQ. V lost 2 bases to trimming and J lost 4 bases, with 11 bases between them. This CDR3 reads CASSFEGVSDTQYF. As DNA, the CDR3 is TGCGCCAGCAGCTTTGAAGGTGTCTCAGATACGCAGTATTTT.

The chain joins TRBV4-2 to TRBJ2-5; the D call may be TRBD1 or TRBD2 (5 bases each). The CDR3 extends over 13 amino acids. V shed 3 bases and J shed 4 bases, with 9 bases lying between them. Germline V lookup: CDR1 LGHNA, CDR2 YNFKEQ. Here the CDR3 reads CASSQNGGETQYF. Written as DNA, the CDR3 is TGTGCCAGCAGCCAGAATGGGGGAGAGACCCAGTACTTC.

This clonotype showed up just a few times. The V and J genes are TRBV2 and TRBJ2-3; TRBD2 agrees at 12 bases. J gave up 7 bases and V 1 base, and 3 bases lay outside the gene matches. The CDR3 contains 15 residues. The germline gives CDR1 SNHLY, CDR2 FYNNEI. CDR3 sequence: CASSEGLAGVYTQYF. CDR3 bases: TGTGCCAGCAGTGAAGGACTAGCGGGAGTATATACGCAGTATTTT.

This clonotype was observed a handful of times. The chain couples TRBV30 to TRBJ1-6, with D unresolved. V was trimmed by 2 bases and J by 7 bases, leaving 12 bases between them. CDR1 GTSNPN and CDR2 SVGIG come from the germline V gene (reference sequence). The CDR3 consists of 14 residues. The CDR3: CAWSQLSINSPLHF. The CDR3 nucleotides read TGTGCCTGGAGTCAACTCTCAATCAATTCACCCCTCCACTTT.

A few counts support this clonotype. The chain carries TRBV12-3 or TRBV12-4 and TRBJ2-2; D call uncertain. The CDR3 length is 14 residues. V was trimmed by 4 bases and J by 1 base, leaving 7 bases between them. The CDR3 protein is CASSYLENTGELFF. The CDR3 DNA reads TGTGCCAGCAGTTACCTAGAGAACACCGGGGAGCTGTTTTTT.

The J gene is TRBJ1-1, the V gene TRBV2, with D uncertain. V lost 8 bases and J lost 1, with 11 bases in between. This CDR3 contains 13 residues. Germline loops: CDR1 SNHLY, CDR2 FYNNEI. CDR3 in DNA: TGTGCCAGCGAGAGGGTGGCGAACACTGAAGCTTTCTTT. This codes for CASERVANTEAFF.

This chain connects TRBV5-1 to TRBJ2-3, with D possibly being TRBD2 (5 bases). The CDR3 is 12 residues long. Germline V lookup: CDR1 SGHRS, CDR2 YFSETQ. Trimming pared 5 bases from V and 5 bases from J, leaving 9 bases between. The DNA for the CDR3 is TGCGCCAGCAGGTTTAGCGAAGATACGCAGTATTTT. This codes for CASRFSEDTQYF.

The chain uses TRBV30 and TRBJ2-1, with TRBD1 identical over 8 bases. With 2 bases clipped from V and 0 bases from J, the junction kept 9 bases outside the gene matches. This CDR3 is 17 amino acids long. Germline CDR1 and CDR2: GTSNPN and SVGIG (reference sequence). CDR3 bases: TGTGCCTGGAGTCTCCGGGACAGGTCCTTCTCCTACAATGAGCAGTTCTTC. Translated, it gives CAWSLRDRSFSYNEQFF.

This chain links TRBV12-3 or TRBV12-4 with TRBJ1-5; TRBD1 might be the D (6 bases). The V end lost 3 bases, the J end lost 4 bases, and 13 bases lay between the germline ends. CDR3 length: 15 amino acids. The CDR3 reads CASSLSGAGNQPQHF. CDR3 DNA: TGTGCCAGCAGTTTGTCAGGGGCCGGGAATCAGCCCCAGCATTTT.

This clonotype was observed a handful of times. Here the CDR3 reads CASSYSSAIRAYNEQFF. The CDR3 nucleotides read TGCGCCAGCAGTTATTCTAGCGCGATAAGGGCCTACAATGAGCAGTTCTTC. V is TRBV5-1 and J is TRBJ2-1, with D tentatively TRBD2 (6 bases). CDR1 and CDR2 (germline): SGHRS, YFSETQ. The CDR3 runs to 17 residues. Between the trimmed V and J ends, which lost 5 bases and 2 bases, there was a span of 20 bases. Drawing the rest from reference TRBV5-1 and TRBJ2-1, the complete variable domain is KAGVTQTPRYLIKTRGQQVTLSCSPISGHRSVSWYQQTPGQGLQFLFEYFSETQRNKGNFPGRFSGRQFSNSRSEMNVSTLELGDSALYLCASSYSSAIRAYNEQFFGPGTRLTVL.

This rearrangement joins TRBV5-1 to TRBJ1-2; tentatively, D is TRBD1 (5 bases). CDR3 length: 15 residues. The V gene lost 0 bases and the J gene lost 2 bases, with 11 bases spanning the gap. Per the germline V gene, CDR1 is SGHRS and CDR2 is YFSETQ. DNA for the CDR3: TGCGCCAGCAGCTTGGCCGGAGGGGACAACTATGGCTACACCTTC. Its protein product is CASSLAGGDNYGYTF. The whole variable domain, filled in from reference TRBV5-1 and TRBJ1-2, reads KAGVTQTPRYLIKTRGQQVTLSCSPISGHRSVSWYQQTPGQGLQFLFEYFSETQRNKGNFPGRFSGRQFSNSRSEMNVSTLELGDSALYLCASSLAGGDNYGYTFGSGTRLTVV.

The chain has TRBV10-1 and TRBJ2-1; no firm D call. Germline assignment: CDR1 WNHNN and CDR2 SYGVQD (reference sequence). The V and J ends lost 0 bases and 7 bases respectively, with 13 bases between them. There are 15 residues in the CDR3. The CDR3 reads CASSESTGEKNEQFF. In DNA form, the CDR3 reads TGCGCCAGCAGTGAGTCTACGGGCGAGAAGAATGAGCAGTTCTTC.

The table lists this clonotype with a few counts. The chain uses TRBV3-1 and TRBJ2-1, with 10 bases aligning to TRBD2. The germline V gene has CDR1 LGHDT and CDR2 YNNKEL (reference sequence). There are 17 residues in the CDR3. The J segment lost 7 bases and the V segment lost 4 bases, leaving 13 bases of the junction unmatched. The CDR3 DNA reads as TGTGCCAGCAGCCGTTTCCTCCCTAGCGGGAGTCATAATGAGCAGTTCTTC. Its translation: CASSRFLPSGSHNEQFF.

This chain uses TRBV14 with TRBJ2-3; 15 positions agree with TRBD2. The CDR3 sequence is 16 residues long. V lost 3 bases to trimming and J lost 5 bases; unmatched junction nucleotides: 3. The germline V gene has CDR1 SGHDN and CDR2 FVKESK. CDR3: CASSHGTSGRRDTQYF. The CDR3 DNA is TGTGCCAGCAGCCATGGGACTAGCGGGAGGAGAGATACGCAGTATTTT.

This sequence joins TRBV5-1 and TRBJ2-1, with 8 positions matching TRBD2. The V gene end was trimmed by 0 bases and the J gene end by 2 bases; junction bases not matched to a gene: 4. In germline, CDR1 is SGHRS, CDR2 YFSETQ. CDR3 size: 16 residues. CDR3 sequence reads: CASSLVAGSAYNEQFF. The CDR3 nucleotides are TGCGCCAGCAGCTTGGTAGCGGGGAGCGCCTACAATGAGCAGTTCTTC.

This clonotype was seen a few times. The genes are TRBV5-1 and TRBJ2-6; 8 positions match TRBD1. The J segment lost 3 bases and the V segment lost 2 bases, leaving 7 bases of the junction unmatched. Germline-derived CDR1 and CDR2 are SGHRS and YFSETQ. The CDR3 extends over 17 amino acids. In nucleotides, the CDR3 is TGCGCCAGCAGCTTCACGACAGGGGCCGGTGGGGCCAACGTCCTGACTTTC. It translates to CASSFTTGAGGANVLTF.

This clonotype was seen a handful of times. The V and J genes are TRBV24-1 and TRBJ2-1, with D hard to call. From germline, CDR1 is KGHDR and CDR2 SFDVKD. The CDR3 is 16 residues long. With 1 base removed from V and 8 bases from J, the gap between germline ends came to 17 bases. DNA of the CDR3: TGTGCCACCAGTGATTTTACCGGGTCGACCCCACATGAGCAGTTCTTC. Amino acid sequence: CATSDFTGSTPHEQFF.

This chain connects TRBV20-1 to TRBJ2-3; 7 bases are shared with TRBD2. The CDR3 sequence is 13 residues long. Trimming removed 7 bases from V and 2 bases from J; junction bases left unmatched: 6. The germline V gene has CDR1 DFQATT and CDR2 SNEGSKA (reference sequence). CDR3 protein: CSVASGYTDTQYF. CDR3 DNA: TGCAGTGTTGCTAGCGGCTACACAGATACGCAGTATTTT.

The V and J genes are TRBV5-1 and TRBJ2-5; D not resolved. CDR3 length: 15 residues. Germline CDR1 reads SGHRS; CDR2 reads YFSETQ. Trimming took off 4 bases at V and 5 bases at J, with 18 bases between the two ends. CDR3 sequence reads: CASSANVAARETQYF. In DNA, the CDR3 is TGCGCCAGCAGCGCTAATGTGGCTGCCCGGGAGACCCAGTACTTC.

The chain uses TRBV7-8 and TRBJ2-5; possibly TRBD1 for D (5 bases). This CDR3 contains 16 residues. Trimming pared 5 bases from V and 1 base from J, leaving 17 bases between. The germline CDR1 and CDR2 sequences are SGHVS and FQNEAQ. The CDR3: CASSSAVTVLQETQYF. The CDR3 region has the DNA TGTGCCAGCAGCAGCGCGGTGACAGTGCTCCAAGAGACCCAGTACTTC.

The chain recombines TRBV19 with TRBJ2-3; perhaps TRBD1 as D (5 bases). Trimming removed 5 bases at V and 2 bases at J, with 11 bases between. The CDR3 sequence is 14 residues long. Germline CDR1 reads LNHDA; CDR2 reads SQIVND (reference sequence). Here the CDR3 reads CASSVAGNTDTQYF. The DNA for the CDR3 is TGTGCCAGTAGTGTTGCAGGGAACACAGATACGCAGTATTTT. The variable domain in full, completed from reference TRBV19 and TRBJ2-3, reads DGGITQSPKYLFRKEGQNVTLSCEQNLNHDAMYWYRQDPGQGLRLIYYSQIVNDFQKGDIAEGYSVSREKKESFPLTVTSAQKNPTAFYLCASSVAGNTDTQYFGPGTRLTVL.

The V and J genes are TRBV20-1 and TRBJ2-7; tentative D call: TRBD2 (6 bases). The CDR3 covers 15 residues. Deletions cut 1 base from V and 7 bases from J, with 20 bases between. The germline V gene has CDR1 DFQATT and CDR2 SNEGSKA (reference sequence). CDR3 amino acids: CSARAYSGLSGEQYF. CDR3 sequence (DNA): TGCAGTGCTAGAGCTTATAGCGGCCTATCTGGGGAGCAGTACTTC.

The CDR3 DNA sequence: TGCGCCAGCAGCCAAGATGGAAACCAGGGGTCGGAGACCCAGTACTTC. Amino acids: CASSQDGNQGSETQYF. The chain joins TRBV4-1 to TRBJ2-5, with TRBD1 as a possible D gene (6 bases). There are 16 residues in the CDR3. Trimming cost V 0 bases and J 5 bases, with 16 bases left between them. Germline CDR1 and CDR2: MGHRA and YSYEKL.

There are a few counts of this clonotype. The chain is built from TRBV6-1 and TRBJ2-2; 8 bases line up with TRBD1. Losses at the gene ends were 2 bases for V and 5 bases for J; bases not matched to a gene: 7. Germline V CDR1 and CDR2: MNHNS, SASEGT. The CDR3 consists of 16 residues. Written as DNA, the CDR3 is TGTGCCAGCAGTGAATTTCAGGGGGCGGCGACCGGGGAGCTGTTTTTT. Its translation is CASSEFQGAATGELFF.

This clonotype occurred a few times. The chain combines TRBV20-1 with TRBJ1-5; D unclear. Trimming took 3 bases from V and 0 from J, leaving 0 bases between them. The CDR3 is made up of 11 amino acids. Germline-derived CDR1 and CDR2 are DFQATT and SNEGSKA (reference sequence). The CDR3 loop reads CSASSNQPQHF. The DNA for the CDR3 is TGCAGTGCTAGTAGCAATCAGCCCCAGCATTTT.

This clonotype was seen a few times. V and J are TRBV20-1 and TRBJ1-4; no clear D. Germline CDR1 DFQATT, CDR2 SNEGSKA (reference sequence). Trimming took 0 bases from V and 8 from J, leaving 13 bases between them. This CDR3 has 14 residues. The CDR3 reads CSARDEGWKEKLFF. CDR3 nucleotide sequence: TGCAGTGCTAGAGATGAGGGTTGGAAGGAAAAACTGTTTTTT.

This clonotype was observed a few times. V and J are TRBV5-1 and TRBJ2-7, with no clear D. The V gene's germline CDR1 is SGHRS and CDR2 YFSETQ. The germline V and J ends were trimmed by 7 bases and 2 bases, with 22 bases remaining between them. The CDR3 has 16 residues. CDR3 coding DNA: TGCGCCAGCGCCACCGGGCGTCAAAGGTTTCCCTACGAGCAGTACTTC. Its protein product is CASATGRQRFPYEQYF.

This clonotype was seen only a few times. The chain combines TRBV12-3 or TRBV12-4 with TRBJ2-7; 8 bases line up with TRBD1. Trimming at V came to 3 bases and at J to 3 bases, leaving 1 base not matched to a gene. The CDR3 sequence is 13 residues long. The CDR3 sequence is CASSLTGDYEQYF. CDR3 sequence (DNA): TGTGCCAGCAGTTTGACAGGGGACTACGAGCAGTACTTC.